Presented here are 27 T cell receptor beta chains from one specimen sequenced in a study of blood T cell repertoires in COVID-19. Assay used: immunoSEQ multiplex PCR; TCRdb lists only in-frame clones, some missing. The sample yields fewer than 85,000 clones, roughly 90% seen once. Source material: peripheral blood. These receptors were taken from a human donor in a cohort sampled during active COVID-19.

The CDR3 DNA is TGTGCCAGCAGCGTAGCGGAGCATGAGCAGTTCTTC. Amino acid sequence: CASSVAEHEQFF. The gene calls are TRBV9 and TRBJ2-1; D remains unclear. V lost 0 bases and J lost 8, with 6 bases in between. Germline CDR1 reads SGDLS; CDR2 reads YYNGEE. The CDR3 totals 12 residues.

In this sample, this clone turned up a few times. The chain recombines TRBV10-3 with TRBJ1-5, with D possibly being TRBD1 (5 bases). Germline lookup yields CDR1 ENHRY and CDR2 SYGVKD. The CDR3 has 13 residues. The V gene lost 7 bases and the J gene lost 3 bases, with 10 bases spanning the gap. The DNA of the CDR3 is TGTGCCATCAACCAAGGGGCCAATCAGCCCCAGCATTTT. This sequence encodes CAINQGANQPQHF.

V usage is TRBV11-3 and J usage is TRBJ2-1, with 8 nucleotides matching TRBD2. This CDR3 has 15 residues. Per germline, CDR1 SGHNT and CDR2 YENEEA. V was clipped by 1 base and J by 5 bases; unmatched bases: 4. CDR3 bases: TGTGCCAGCAGCTTAGGGACTAGCAGGAACAATGAGCAGTTCTTC. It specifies CASSLGTSRNNEQFF.

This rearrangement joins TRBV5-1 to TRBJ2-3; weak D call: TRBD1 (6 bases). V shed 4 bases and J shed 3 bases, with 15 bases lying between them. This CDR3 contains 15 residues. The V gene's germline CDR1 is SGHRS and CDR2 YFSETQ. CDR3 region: CASSRGQQTTDTQYF. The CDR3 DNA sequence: TGCGCCAGCAGCCGAGGACAGCAAACTACAGATACGCAGTATTTT.

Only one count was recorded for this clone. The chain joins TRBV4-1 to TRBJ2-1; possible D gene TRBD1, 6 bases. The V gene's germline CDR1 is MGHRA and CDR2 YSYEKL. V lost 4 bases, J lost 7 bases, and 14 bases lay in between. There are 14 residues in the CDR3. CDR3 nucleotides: TGCGCCAGCAGCCGAGCTACAGGGTCGAATGAGCAGTTCTTC. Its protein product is CASSRATGSNEQFF.

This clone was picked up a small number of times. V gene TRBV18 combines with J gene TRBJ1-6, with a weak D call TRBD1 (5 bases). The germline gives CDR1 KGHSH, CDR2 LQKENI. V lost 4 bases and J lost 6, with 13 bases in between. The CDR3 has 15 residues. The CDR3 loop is CASSQRQQSNSPLHF. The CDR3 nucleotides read TGTGCCAGCTCACAGAGACAGCAGAGTAATTCACCCCTCCACTTT.

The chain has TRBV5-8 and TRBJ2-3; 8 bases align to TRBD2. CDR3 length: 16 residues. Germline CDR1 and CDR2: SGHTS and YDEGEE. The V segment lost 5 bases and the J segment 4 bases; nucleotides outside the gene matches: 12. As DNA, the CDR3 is TGTGCCAGCAGGTCCGGGACTAGTGCGATAGCAGATACGCAGTATTTT. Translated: CASRSGTSAIADTQYF.

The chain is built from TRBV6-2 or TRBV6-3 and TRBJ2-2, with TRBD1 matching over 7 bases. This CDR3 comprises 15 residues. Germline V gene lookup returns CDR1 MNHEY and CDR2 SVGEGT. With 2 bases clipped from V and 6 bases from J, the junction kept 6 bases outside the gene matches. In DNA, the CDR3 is TGTGCCAGCAGTTACCAACGCAGGGGGTCCGGGGAGCTGTTTTTT. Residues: CASSYQRRGSGELFF.

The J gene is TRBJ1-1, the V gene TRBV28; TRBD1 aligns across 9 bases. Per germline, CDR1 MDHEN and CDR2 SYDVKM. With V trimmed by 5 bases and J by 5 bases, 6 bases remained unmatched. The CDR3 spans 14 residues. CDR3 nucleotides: TGTGCCAGCAGTGGTGGGGACAGGGTGACTGAAGCTTTCTTT. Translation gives CASSGGDRVTEAFF.

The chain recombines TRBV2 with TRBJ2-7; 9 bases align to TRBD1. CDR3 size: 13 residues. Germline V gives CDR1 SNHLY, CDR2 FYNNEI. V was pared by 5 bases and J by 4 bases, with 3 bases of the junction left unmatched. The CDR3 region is CASSRDRDYEQYF. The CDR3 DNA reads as TGTGCCAGCAGTCGGGACAGGGATTACGAGCAGTACTTC. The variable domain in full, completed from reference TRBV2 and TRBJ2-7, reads EPEVTQTPSHQVTQMGQEVILRCVPISNHLYFYWYRQILGQKVEFLVSFYNNEISEKSEIFDDQFSVERPDGSNFTLKIRSTKLEDSAMYFCASSRDRDYEQYFGPGTRLTVT.

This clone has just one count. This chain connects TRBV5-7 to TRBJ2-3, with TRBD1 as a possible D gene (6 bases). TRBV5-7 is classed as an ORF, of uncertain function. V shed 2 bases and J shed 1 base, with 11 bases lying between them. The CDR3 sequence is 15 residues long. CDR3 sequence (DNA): TGTGCCAGCAGCTTAACAGGGAGATGCACAGATACGCAGTATTTT. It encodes CASSLTGRCTDTQYF.

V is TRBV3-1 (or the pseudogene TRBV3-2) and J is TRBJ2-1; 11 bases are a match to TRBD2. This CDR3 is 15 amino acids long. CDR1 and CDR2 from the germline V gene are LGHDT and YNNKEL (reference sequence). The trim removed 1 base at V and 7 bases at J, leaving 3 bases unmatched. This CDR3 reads CASSQVLAGANEQFF. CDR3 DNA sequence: TGTGCCAGCAGCCAAGTACTAGCGGGAGCTAATGAGCAGTTCTTC.

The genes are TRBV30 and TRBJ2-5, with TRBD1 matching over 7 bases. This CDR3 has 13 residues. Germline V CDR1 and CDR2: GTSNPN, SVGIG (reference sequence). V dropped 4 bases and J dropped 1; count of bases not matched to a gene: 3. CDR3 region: CAWTRDSQETQYF. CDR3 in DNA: TGTGCCTGGACACGGGACAGCCAAGAGACCCAGTACTTC.

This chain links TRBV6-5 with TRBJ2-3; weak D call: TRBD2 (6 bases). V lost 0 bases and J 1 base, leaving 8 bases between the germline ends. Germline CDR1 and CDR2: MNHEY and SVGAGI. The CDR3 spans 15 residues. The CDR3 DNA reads TGTGCCAGCAGTTACTCCGGGACTCGCACAGATACGCAGTATTTT. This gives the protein CASSYSGTRTDTQYF.

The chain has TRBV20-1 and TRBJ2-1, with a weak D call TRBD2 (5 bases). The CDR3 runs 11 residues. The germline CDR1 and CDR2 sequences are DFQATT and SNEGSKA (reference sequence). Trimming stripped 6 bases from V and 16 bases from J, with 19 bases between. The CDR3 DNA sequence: TGCAGTGCGACAAAGGCTAGCCTGAATTTCTTC. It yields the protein CSATKASLNFF.

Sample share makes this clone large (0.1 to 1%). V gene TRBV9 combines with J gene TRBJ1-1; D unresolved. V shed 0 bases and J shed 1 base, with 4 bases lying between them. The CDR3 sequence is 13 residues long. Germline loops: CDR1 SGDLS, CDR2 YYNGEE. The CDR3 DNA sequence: TGTGCCAGCAGCGTAGACTGGAACACTGAAGCTTTCTTT. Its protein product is CASSVDWNTEAFF. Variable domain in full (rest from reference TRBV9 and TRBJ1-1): DSGVTQTPKHLITATGQRVTLRCSPRSGDLSVYWYQQSLDQGLQFLIQYYNGEERAKGNILERFSAQQFPDLHSELNLSSLELGDSALYFCASSVDWNTEAFFGQGTRLTVV.

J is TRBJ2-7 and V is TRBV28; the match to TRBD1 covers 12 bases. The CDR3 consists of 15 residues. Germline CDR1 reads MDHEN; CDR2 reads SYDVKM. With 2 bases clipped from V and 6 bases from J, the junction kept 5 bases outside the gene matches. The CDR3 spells CASSLAGTGGGEQYF. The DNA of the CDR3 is TGTGCCAGCAGTTTAGCCGGGACAGGGGGCGGCGAGCAGTACTTC.

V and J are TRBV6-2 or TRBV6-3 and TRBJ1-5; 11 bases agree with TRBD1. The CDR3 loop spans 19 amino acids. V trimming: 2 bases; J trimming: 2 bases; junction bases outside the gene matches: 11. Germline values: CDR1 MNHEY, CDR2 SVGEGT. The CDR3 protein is CASSYNLRTGGFGNQPQHF. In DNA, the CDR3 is TGTGCCAGCAGTTACAATCTTCGGACAGGGGGCTTTGGCAATCAGCCCCAGCATTTT.

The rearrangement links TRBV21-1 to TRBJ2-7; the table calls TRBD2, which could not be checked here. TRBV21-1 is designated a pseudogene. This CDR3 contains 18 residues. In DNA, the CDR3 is TGTGCCAGCACCCGGAGGGGAGGCGGTCTCTTGGGGAACTGCGAGCAGTACTTC. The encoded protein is CASTRRGGGLLGNCEQYF.

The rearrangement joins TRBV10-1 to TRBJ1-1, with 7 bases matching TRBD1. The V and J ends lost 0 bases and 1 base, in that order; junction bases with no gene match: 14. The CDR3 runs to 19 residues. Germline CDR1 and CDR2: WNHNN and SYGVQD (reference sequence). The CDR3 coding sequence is TGCGCCAGCAGTGAGTCGGGCGTACGACAGGGCGAAAGGAACACTGAAGCTTTCTTT. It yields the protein CASSESGVRQGERNTEAFF.

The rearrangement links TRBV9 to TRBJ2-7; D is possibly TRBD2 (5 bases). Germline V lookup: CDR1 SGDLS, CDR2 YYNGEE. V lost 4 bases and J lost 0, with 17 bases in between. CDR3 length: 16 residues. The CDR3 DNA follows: TGTGCCAGCAGCCCGTTGCCGGGGTACCGCTCCTACGAGCAGTACTTC. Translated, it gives CASSPLPGYRSYEQYF. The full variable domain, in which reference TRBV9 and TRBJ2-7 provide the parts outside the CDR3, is DSGVTQTPKHLITATGQRVTLRCSPRSGDLSVYWYQQSLDQGLQFLIQYYNGEERAKGNILERFSAQQFPDLHSELNLSSLELGDSALYFCASSPLPGYRSYEQYFGPGTRLTVT.

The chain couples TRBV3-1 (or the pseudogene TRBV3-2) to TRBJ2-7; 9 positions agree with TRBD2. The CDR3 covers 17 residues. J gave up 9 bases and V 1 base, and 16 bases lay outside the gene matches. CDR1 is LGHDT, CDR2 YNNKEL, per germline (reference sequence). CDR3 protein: CASSQVPAGGPGEGQYF. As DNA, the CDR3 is TGTGCCAGCAGCCAAGTCCCGGCGGGAGGGCCGGGGGAGGGGCAGTACTTC.

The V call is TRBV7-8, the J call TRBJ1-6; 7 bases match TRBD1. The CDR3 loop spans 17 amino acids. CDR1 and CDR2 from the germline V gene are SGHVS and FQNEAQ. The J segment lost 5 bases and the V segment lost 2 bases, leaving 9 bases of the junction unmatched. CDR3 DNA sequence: TGTGCCAGCAGCTTAACTCGGACAGGAAAAGATAATTCACCCCTCCACTTT. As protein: CASSLTRTGKDNSPLHF. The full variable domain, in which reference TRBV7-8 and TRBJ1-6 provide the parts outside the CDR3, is GAGVSQSPRYKVAKRGQDVALRCDPISGHVSLFWYQQALGQGPEFLTYFQNEAQLDKSGLPSDRFFAERPEGSVSTLKIQRTQQEDSAVYLCASSLTRTGKDNSPLHFGNGTRLTVT.

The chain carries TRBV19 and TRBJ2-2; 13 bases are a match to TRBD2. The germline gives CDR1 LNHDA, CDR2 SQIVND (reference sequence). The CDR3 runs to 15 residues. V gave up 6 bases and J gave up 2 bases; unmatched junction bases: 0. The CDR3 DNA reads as TGTGCCAGTAGGGGACTAGCGGGAAACACCGGGGAGCTGTTTTTT. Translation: CASRGLAGNTGELFF.

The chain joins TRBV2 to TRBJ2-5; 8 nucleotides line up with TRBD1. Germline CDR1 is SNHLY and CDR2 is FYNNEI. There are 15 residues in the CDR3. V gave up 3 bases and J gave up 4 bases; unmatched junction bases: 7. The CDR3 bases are TGTGCCAGCAGTGACAGGGGGCTAGATCGAGAGACCCAGTACTTC. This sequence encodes CASSDRGLDRETQYF.

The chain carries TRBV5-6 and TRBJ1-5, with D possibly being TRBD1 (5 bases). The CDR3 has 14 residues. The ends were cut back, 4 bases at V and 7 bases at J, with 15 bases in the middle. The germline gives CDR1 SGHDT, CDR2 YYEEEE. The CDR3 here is CASSIRDGLQPQHF. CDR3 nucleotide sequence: TGTGCCAGCAGCATACGGGACGGACTACAGCCCCAGCATTTT.

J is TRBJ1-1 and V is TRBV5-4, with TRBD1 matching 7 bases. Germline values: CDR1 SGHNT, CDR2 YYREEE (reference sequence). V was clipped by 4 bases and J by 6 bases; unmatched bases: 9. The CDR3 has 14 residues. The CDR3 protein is CASSPVGGEAEAFF. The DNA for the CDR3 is TGTGCCAGCAGCCCGGTAGGGGGCGAGGCTGAAGCTTTCTTT.